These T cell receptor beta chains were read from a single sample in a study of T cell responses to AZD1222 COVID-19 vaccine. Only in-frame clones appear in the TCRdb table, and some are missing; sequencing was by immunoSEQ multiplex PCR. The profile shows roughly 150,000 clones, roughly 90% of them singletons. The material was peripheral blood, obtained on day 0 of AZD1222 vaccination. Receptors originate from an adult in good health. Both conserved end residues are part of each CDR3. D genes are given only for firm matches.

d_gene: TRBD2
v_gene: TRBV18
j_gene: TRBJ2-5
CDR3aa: CASSPGLARETQYF
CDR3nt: TGTGCCAGCTCACCAGGACTAGCTCGGGAGACCCAGTACTTC

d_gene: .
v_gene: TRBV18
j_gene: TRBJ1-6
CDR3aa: CASSPSMDSPLHF
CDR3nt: TGTGCCAGCTCACCGTCTATGGATTCACCCCTCCACTTT

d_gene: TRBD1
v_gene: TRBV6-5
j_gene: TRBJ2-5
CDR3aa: CASRDRGFGETQYF
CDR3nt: TGTGCCAGCAGGGACAGGGGGTTCGGGGAGACCCAGTACTTC

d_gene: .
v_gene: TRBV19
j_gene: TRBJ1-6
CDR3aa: CASSFSSYNSPLHF
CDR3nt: TGTGCCAGCAGCTTTAGCTCCTATAATTCACCCCTCCACTTT

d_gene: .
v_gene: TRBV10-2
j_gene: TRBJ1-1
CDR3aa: CASMNPGASSNTEAFF
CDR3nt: TGCGCCAGCATGAATCCCGGGGCCTCGTCGAACACTGAAGCTTTCTTT

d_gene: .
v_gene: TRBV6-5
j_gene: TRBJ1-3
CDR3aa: CASSSNDRSSGNTIYF
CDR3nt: TGTGCCAGCAGTTCCAATGACCGTTCCTCTGGAAACACCATATATTTT

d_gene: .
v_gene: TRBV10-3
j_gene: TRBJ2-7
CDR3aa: CAISETASYEQYF
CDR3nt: TGTGCCATCAGTGAAACTGCGTCCTACGAGCAGTACTTC

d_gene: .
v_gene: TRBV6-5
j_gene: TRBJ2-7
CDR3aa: CASSYSTGGLEQYF
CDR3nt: TGTGCCAGCAGTTACTCGACCGGGGGCTTAGAGCAGTACTTC

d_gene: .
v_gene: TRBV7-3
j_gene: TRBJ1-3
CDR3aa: CASTLGVSGNTIYF
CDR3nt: TGTGCCAGCACCTTAGGGGTATCTGGAAACACCATATATTTT

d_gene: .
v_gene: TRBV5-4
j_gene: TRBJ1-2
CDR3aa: CASSLDRGYGYTF
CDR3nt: TGTGCCAGCAGCTTGGACAGAGGGTATGGCTACACCTTC